The 13 T cell receptor beta chains given below trace back to one sample, sequenced in a study of blood T cell repertoires in COVID-19. Only in-frame clones appear in the TCRdb table, and some are missing; sequencing was by immunoSEQ multiplex PCR. The sample comprises fewer than 250,000 clones, around 80% of which are singletons, and less than 3.5% rests with the top ten. Sample: peripheral blood. These receptors came from a man aged 50 or older with active or convalescent COVID-19.

The rearrangement uses TRBV12-1 and TRBJ1-3; no DNA check was done on the table's D call, TRBD1. TRBV12-1 is annotated as a pseudogene. This CDR3 is built from 16 residues. The CDR3 loop reads CASSTAQTGSGNTIYF. DNA for the CDR3: TGTGCCAGCAGCACCGCACAGACAGGGTCTGGAAACACCATATATTTT.

This sequence joins TRBV28 and TRBJ1-6, with TRBD1 matching over 7 bases. This CDR3 contains 15 residues. The J segment lost 7 bases and the V segment lost 6 bases, leaving 9 bases of the junction unmatched. Germline V gene lookup returns CDR1 MDHEN and CDR2 SYDVKM. CDR3 sequence: CASSPADRENSPLHF. For the CDR3, the DNA is TGTGCCAGCAGCCCCGCTGACAGGGAAAATTCACCCCTCCACTTT.

This chain uses TRBV19 with TRBJ1-1; 7 bases are a match to TRBD1. The V gene's germline CDR1 is LNHDA and CDR2 SQIVND (reference sequence). This CDR3 is 15 amino acids long. J lost 5 bases, V lost 4 bases, and 10 bases had no gene match. The CDR3 sequence is CASSTRQGGKTEAFF. DNA for the CDR3: TGTGCCAGTAGTACCAGACAGGGCGGCAAGACTGAAGCTTTCTTT.

This CDR3 is CASTTPGGQGVEQYF. CDR3 nucleotides: TGTGCCAGCACTACCCCAGGGGGACAGGGTGTAGAGCAGTACTTC. The chain uses TRBV7-8 and TRBJ2-7; the match to TRBD1 covers 9 bases. CDR1 and CDR2 from the germline V gene are SGHVS and FQNEAQ. The CDR3 has 15 residues. Trimming at V came to 7 bases and at J to 7 bases, leaving 14 bases not matched to a gene.

The J gene is TRBJ1-3, the V gene TRBV6-6; 8 nucleotides line up with TRBD1. CDR1 and CDR2 (germline): MNHNY, SVGAGI (reference sequence). The CDR3 spans 15 residues. Unmatched junction bases numbered 8, after V lost 6 bases and J lost 4 bases. CDR3 sequence reads: CASSLTTGVGNTIYF. The CDR3, as DNA: TGTGCCAGCAGCCTAACGACAGGGGTGGGAAACACCATATATTTT.

This chain uses TRBV19 with TRBJ2-1, with TRBD2 identical over 12 bases. Per the germline V gene, CDR1 is LNHDA and CDR2 is SQIVND (reference sequence). The CDR3 spans 16 residues. V shed 5 bases, J shed 6 bases, and the junction held 8 bases outside the gene matches. For the CDR3, the DNA is TGTGCCAGTAGTCTCTGGCTAGCGGGAGGGGGCAATGAGCAGTTCTTC. Translated: CASSLWLAGGGNEQFF.

Here the CDR3 reads CASSYDRGSTGELFF. CDR3 coding DNA: TGCGCCAGCAGTTACGACAGGGGGAGTACCGGGGAGCTGTTTTTT. The gene calls are TRBV5-1 and TRBJ2-2, with TRBD1 matching 9 bases. The CDR3 totals 15 residues. CDR1 is SGHRS and CDR2 is YFSETQ in the germline V gene. J gave up 5 bases and V 5 bases, and 7 bases lay outside the gene matches.

This clone was detected a few times. V usage is TRBV24-1 and J usage is TRBJ1-3; D possibly corresponds to TRBD1 (5 bases). V was shortened by 3 bases and J by 0 bases, with 11 bases between the two germline ends. The germline V gene encodes CDR1 KGHDR and CDR2 SFDVKD. The CDR3 is 16 residues long. The CDR3 region is CATSDPTDISGNTIYF. CDR3 sequence (DNA): TGTGCCACCAGTGATCCGACAGATATCTCTGGAAACACCATATATTTT.

This clone is a singleton in its sample. The chain recombines TRBV12-1 with TRBJ2-7; the table's D call TRBD2 went unverified against the DNA. TRBV12-1 is a pseudogene. The CDR3 length is 15 residues. The CDR3 sequence: CASSLPPARDYEQYF. CDR3 in DNA: TGTGCCAGCAGCCTCCCCCCCGCGAGGGACTACGAGCAGTACTTC.

The J gene is TRBJ2-3, the V gene TRBV7-9, with 10 bases that match TRBD1. Unmatched junction bases numbered 9, after V lost 2 bases and J lost 1 base. Germline CDR1 is SEHNR and CDR2 is FQNEAQ (reference sequence). The CDR3 loop spans 18 amino acids. Written as DNA, the CDR3 is TGTGCCAGCAGCTTAAGGCGACAGGGGGCGACGGGCACAGATACGCAGTATTTT. It encodes CASSLRRQGATGTDTQYF.

This clone was picked up one time. V gene TRBV18 combines with J gene TRBJ1-2, with 8 bases lining up with TRBD1. V was pared by 3 bases and J by 7 bases, with 13 bases of the junction left unmatched. The germline V gene encodes CDR1 KGHSH and CDR2 LQKENI. The CDR3 has 16 amino acids. CDR3 nucleotide sequence: TGTGCCAGCTCACCCCTTGGCCAGGGGGCGGGTGGTGGCTACACCTTC. Protein product: CASSPLGQGAGGGYTF.

The V gene is TRBV13, the J gene TRBJ2-3; D might be TRBD2 (5 bases). Germline CDR1 is PRHDT and CDR2 is FYEKMQ (reference sequence). This CDR3 contains 12 residues. Trimming left V 0 bases short and J 7 bases short, with 5 bases between. The chain's CDR3 is CASSLGGNTQYF. The CDR3 nucleotides are TGTGCCAGCAGCTTAGGCGGGAATACGCAGTATTTT.

This chain joins TRBV12-5 and TRBJ2-7; 9 nucleotides match TRBD1. The V gene's germline CDR1 is LGHNT and CDR2 FRNRAP. This CDR3 region has 13 residues. V gave up 5 bases and J gave up 8 bases; unmatched junction bases: 7. CDR3 residues: CASGTGTGLQQYF. CDR3 sequence (DNA): TGTGCTAGTGGTACCGGGACAGGGCTGCAGCAGTACTTC.